This T cell receptor beta chain was sequenced for a study of T cell responses to AZD1222 COVID-19 vaccine. General study points: No repertoire was sampled before or during the peak T cell response, only after it.

As to this clone: Its matching antigen is unknown.

This CDR3 has 15 residues. The germline CDR1 and CDR2 sequences are MDHEN and SYDVKM. V lost 5 bases and J 3 bases, leaving 17 bases between the germline ends. TCRdb's copy holds only in-frame clones and misses some; the assay was immunoSEQ multiplex PCR. Of approximately 50,000 clones in the sample, more than 70% were seen once. This clonotype was sampled from an adult in good health. Sample: peripheral blood, taken on day 0 of MenACWY control vaccination. The genes are TRBV28 and TRBJ2-7; possible D gene TRBD2, 5 bases. In DNA, the CDR3 is TGTGCCAGCAGTGCCCCCGCCGGGATTCACTACGAGCAGTACTTC. This encodes CASSAPAGIHYEQYF. Together with reference TRBV28 and TRBJ2-7, the CDR3 gives the full variable domain: DVKVTQSSRYLVKRTGEKVFLECVQDMDHENMFWYRQDPGLGLRLIYFSYDVKMKEKGDIPEGYSVSREKKERFSLILESASTNQTSMYLCASSAPAGIHYEQYFGPGTRLTVT.